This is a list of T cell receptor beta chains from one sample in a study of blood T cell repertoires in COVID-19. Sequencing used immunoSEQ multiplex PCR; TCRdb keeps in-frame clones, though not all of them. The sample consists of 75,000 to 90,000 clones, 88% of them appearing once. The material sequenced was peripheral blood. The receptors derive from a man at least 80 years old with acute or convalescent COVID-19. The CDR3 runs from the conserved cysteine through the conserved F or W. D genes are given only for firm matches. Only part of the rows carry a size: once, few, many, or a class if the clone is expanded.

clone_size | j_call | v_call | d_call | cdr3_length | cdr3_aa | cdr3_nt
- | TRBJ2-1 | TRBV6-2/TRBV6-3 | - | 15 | CASSYSGGSYNEQFF | TGTGCCAGCAGTTACTCAGGGGGCTCCTACAATGAGCAGTTCTTC
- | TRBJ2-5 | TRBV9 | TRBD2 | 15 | CASSVSGLAGETQYF | TGTGCCAGCAGCGTTTCGGGACTAGCGGGAGAGACCCAGTACTTC
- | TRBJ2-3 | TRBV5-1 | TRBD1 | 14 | CASSSDRVEDTQYF | TGCGCCAGCAGCTCCGACAGGGTGGAAGATACGCAGTATTTT
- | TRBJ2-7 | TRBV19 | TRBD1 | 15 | CASSTITGAGYEQYF | TGTGCCAGTAGTACGATCACAGGGGCCGGCTACGAGCAGTACTTC
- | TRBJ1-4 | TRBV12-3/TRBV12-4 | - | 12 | CASSFSEEKLFF | TGTGCCAGCAGTTTCAGTGAAGAAAAACTGTTTTTT
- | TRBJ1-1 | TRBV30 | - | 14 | CAWSPGRAPAEAFF | TGTGCCTGGAGCCCCGGGAGGGCCCCCGCTGAAGCTTTCTTT
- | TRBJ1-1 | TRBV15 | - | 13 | CATSSIPGGGAFF | TGTGCCACCAGCTCCATCCCTGGCGGGGGAGCTTTCTTT
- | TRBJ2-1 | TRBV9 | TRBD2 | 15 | CASSVGTSAYNEQFF | TGTGCCAGCAGCGTAGGGACTAGCGCTTACAATGAGCAGTTCTTC
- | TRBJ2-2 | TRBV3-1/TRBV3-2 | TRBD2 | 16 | CASSLLAGLNTGELFF | TGTGCCAGCAGCCTACTAGCGGGTCTCAACACCGGGGAGCTGTTTTTT
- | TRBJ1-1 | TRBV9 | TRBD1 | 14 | CASSAGQGETEAFF | TGTGCCAGCAGCGCCGGACAGGGGGAGACTGAAGCTTTCTTT
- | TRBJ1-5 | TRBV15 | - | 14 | CATSRDLQNQPQHF | TGTGCCACCAGCAGAGATCTTCAGAATCAGCCCCAGCATTTT
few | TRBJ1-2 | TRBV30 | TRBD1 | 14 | CAWRGDGTGDGYTF | TGTGCCTGGAGGGGGGATGGGACAGGGGATGGCTACACCTTC
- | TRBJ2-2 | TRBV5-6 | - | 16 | CASSSRRGTNTGELFF | TGTGCCAGCAGCTCGAGAAGGGGCACGAACACCGGGGAGCTGTTTTTT
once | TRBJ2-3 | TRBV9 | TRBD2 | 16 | CASSAQGLASTDTQYF | TGTGCCAGCAGCGCGCAAGGACTAGCGAGCACAGATACGCAGTATTTT
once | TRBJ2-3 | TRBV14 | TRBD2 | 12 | CASSQRTSMQYF | TGTGCCAGCAGCCAAAGGACTAGCATGCAGTATTTT
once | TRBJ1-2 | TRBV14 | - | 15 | CASSQDLVLNYGYTF | TGTGCCAGCAGCCAAGATCTCGTCCTTAACTATGGCTACACCTTC
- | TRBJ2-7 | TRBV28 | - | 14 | CASSFDPGRYEQYF | TGTGCCAGCAGTTTTGACCCAGGCCGCTACGAGCAGTACTTC
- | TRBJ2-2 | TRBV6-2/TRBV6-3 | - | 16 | CASSGRGAAPTGELFF | TGTGCCAGCAGTGGCCGGGGAGCGGCCCCAACCGGGGAGCTGTTTTTT
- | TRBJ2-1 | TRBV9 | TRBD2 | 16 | CASSPPTSGGNNEQFF | TGTGCCAGCAGCCCCCCGACTAGCGGGGGGAACAATGAGCAGTTCTTC
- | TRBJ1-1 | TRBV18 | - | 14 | CASSSSPMNTEAFF | TGTGCCAGCTCATCATCTCCTATGAACACTGAAGCTTTCTTT
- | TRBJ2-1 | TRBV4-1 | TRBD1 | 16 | CASSREGQGSYNEQFF | TGCGCCAGCAGCCGGGAGGGACAGGGGAGCTACAATGAGCAGTTCTTC
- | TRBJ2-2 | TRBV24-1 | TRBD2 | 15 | CASSGGSTGTGELFF | TGTGCCTCCAGCGGGGGGTCTACGGGCACCGGGGAGCTGTTTTTT
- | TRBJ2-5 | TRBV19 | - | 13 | CASSRSHQETQYF | TGTGCCAGTTCTCGGTCCCACCAAGAGACCCAGTACTTC
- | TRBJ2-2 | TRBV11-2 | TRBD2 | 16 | CASSLRAGGPTGELFF | TGTGCCAGCAGCTTACGTGCGGGGGGGCCCACCGGGGAGCTGTTTTTT
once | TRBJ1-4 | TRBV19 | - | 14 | CASSIDRMNEKLFF | TGTGCCAGTAGCATCGACAGGATGAATGAAAAACTGTTTTTT
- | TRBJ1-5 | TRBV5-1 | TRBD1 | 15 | CASSLTGEANQPQHF | TGCGCCAGCAGCTTGACAGGGGAGGCCAATCAGCCCCAGCATTTT
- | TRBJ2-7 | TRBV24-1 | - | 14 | CATSDLRGGHEQYF | TGTGCCACCAGTGATCTGAGGGGGGGCCACGAGCAGTACTTC
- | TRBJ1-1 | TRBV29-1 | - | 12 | CSVEDTALGAFF | TGCAGCGTTGAAGACACAGCTCTTGGGGCTTTCTTT
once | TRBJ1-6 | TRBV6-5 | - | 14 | CASSYSGGDSPLHF | TGTGCCAGCAGTTACTCAGGGGGGGATTCACCCCTCCACTTT
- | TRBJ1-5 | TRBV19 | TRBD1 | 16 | CASTDYRGGSNQPQHF | TGTGCCAGTACCGACTACAGGGGGGGAAGCAATCAGCCCCAGCATTTT
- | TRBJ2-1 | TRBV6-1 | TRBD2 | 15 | CASSEGLAGGKEQFF | TGTGCCAGCAGTGAGGGACTAGCGGGAGGGAAAGAGCAGTTCTTC
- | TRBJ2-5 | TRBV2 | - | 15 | CASSSRTPTQETQYF | TGTGCCAGCAGTTCCCGAACACCAACCCAAGAGACCCAGTACTTC
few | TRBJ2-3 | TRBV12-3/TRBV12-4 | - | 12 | CATRAGGYTQYF | TGTGCCACCCGAGCTGGGGGCTATACGCAGTATTTT
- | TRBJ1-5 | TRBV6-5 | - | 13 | CASSYGRYQPQHF | TGTGCCAGCAGTTACGGGAGATATCAGCCCCAGCATTTT
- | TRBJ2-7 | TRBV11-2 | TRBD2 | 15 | CASSLVGGRDAEQYF | TGTGCCAGCAGCTTAGTGGGGGGGAGGGATGCCGAGCAGTACTTC
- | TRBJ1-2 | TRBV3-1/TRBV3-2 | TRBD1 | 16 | CASSQADRGFANGYTF | TGTGCCAGCAGCCAGGCGGACAGGGGTTTTGCTAATGGCTACACCTTC
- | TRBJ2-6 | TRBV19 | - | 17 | CASGGQHTGVGANVLTF | TGTGCCAGCGGGGGCCAACATACAGGGGTCGGGGCCAACGTCCTGACTTTC
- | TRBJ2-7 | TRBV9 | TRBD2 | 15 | CASSADGTRSYEQYF | TGTGCCAGCAGCGCCGACGGGACTAGGAGCTACGAGCAGTACTTC
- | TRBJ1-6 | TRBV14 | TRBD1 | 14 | CASSQGTGGSPLHF | TGTGCCAGCAGCCAAGGGACAGGGGGCTCACCCCTCCACTTT
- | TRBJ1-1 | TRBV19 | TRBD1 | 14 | CASSIVGTGTTAFF | TGTGCCAGTAGTATAGTCGGGACAGGTACAACGGCTTTCTTT
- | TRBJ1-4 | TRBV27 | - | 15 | CASSPWTSRGEKLFF | TGTGCCAGCAGTCCATGGACGTCTAGGGGTGAAAAACTGTTTTTT
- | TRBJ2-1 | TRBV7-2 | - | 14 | CASSYTFQGYEQFF | TGTGCCAGCAGCTACACCTTCCAGGGGTATGAGCAGTTCTTC
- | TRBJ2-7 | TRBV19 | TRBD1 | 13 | CATTDRERNEQYF | TGTGCCACTACAGACAGGGAGCGAAACGAGCAGTACTTC
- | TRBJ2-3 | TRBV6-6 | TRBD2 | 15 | CASRVAGAYTDTQYF | TGTGCCAGCCGGGTAGCGGGAGCTTACACAGATACGCAGTATTTT
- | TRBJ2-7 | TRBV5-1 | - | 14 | CASSLEGRGYEQYF | TGCGCCAGCAGCTTGGAGGGCAGGGGTTACGAGCAGTACTTC
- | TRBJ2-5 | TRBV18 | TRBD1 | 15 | CASSTTTGGAQTQYF | TGTGCCAGCTCAACAACGACAGGGGGAGCCCAGACCCAGTACTTC
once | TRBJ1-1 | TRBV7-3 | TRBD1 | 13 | CASSFSRGTEAFF | TGTGCCAGCAGCTTTAGCAGGGGGACTGAAGCTTTCTTT
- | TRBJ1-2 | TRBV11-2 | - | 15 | CASSLSPRREGGYTF | TGTGCCAGCAGCTTATCCCCGCGCCGAGAGGGAGGCTACACCTTC